This is a list of T cell receptor beta chains from one sample in a study of T-cell reconstitution after alpha-beta-depleted transplantation in children. TCRdb fed the PCR reads into MiXCR, producing one record per CDR3 protein. The data show hundreds of thousands of distinct CDR3 sequences, roughly 13% seen once. The specimen comprised PBMCs, sampled from the stem cell graft. These receptors came from a human donor who donated a stem cell graft to a child with Fanconi anemia. CDR3s include the opening cysteine and the closing phenylalanine or tryptophan. The order of the fields is J gene, D gene, V gene, clone size, CDR3 protein, CDR3 DNA. A D gene is named only where the DNA matches it firmly. Clone sizes are given selectively: once, few, many, or a class where the clone is expanded.

J gene: TRBJ1-2; D gene: NA; V gene: TRBV6-1; clone size: NA; CDR3 protein: CASSTTLRYGYTF; CDR3 DNA: TGTGCCAGCAGTACGACACTGCGCTATGGCTACACCTTC
J gene: TRBJ2-1; D gene: NA; V gene: TRBV4-3; clone size: NA; CDR3 protein: CASSQEGAYNEQFF; CDR3 DNA: TGCGCCAGCAGCCAAGAGGGGGCCTACAATGAGCAGTTCTTC
J gene: TRBJ1-1; D gene: TRBD1; V gene: TRBV12-5; clone size: few; CDR3 protein: CASGPGTGGPGTEAFF; CDR3 DNA: TGTGCTAGTGGTCCCGGGACAGGGGGACCGGGGACTGAAGCTTTCTTT
J gene: TRBJ1-5; D gene: TRBD1; V gene: TRBV10-2; clone size: NA; CDR3 protein: CASSGQGVGNQPQHF; CDR3 DNA: TGCGCCAGCAGCGGACAGGGTGTTGGCAATCAGCCCCAGCATTTT
J gene: TRBJ2-3; D gene: NA; V gene: TRBV7-7; clone size: NA; CDR3 protein: CASSFSPTDTQYF; CDR3 DNA: TGTGCTAGCAGCTTTAGCCCTACAGATACGCAGTATTTT
J gene: TRBJ1-5; D gene: NA; V gene: TRBV15; clone size: NA; CDR3 protein: CATSRGRNSNQPQHF; CDR3 DNA: TGTGCCACCAGCAGAGGACGGAATAGCAATCAGCCCCAGCATTTT
J gene: TRBJ1-2; D gene: NA; V gene: TRBV2; clone size: few; CDR3 protein: CASSEGLYPDGYTF; CDR3 DNA: TGTGCCAGCAGTGAAGGTTTGTATCCGGATGGCTACACCTTC
J gene: TRBJ1-2; D gene: NA; V gene: TRBV18; clone size: few; CDR3 protein: CASSPLKEQGRSF; CDR3 DNA: TGTGCCAGCTCACCGCTCAAAGAACAGGGCCGAAGCTTC
J gene: TRBJ1-1; D gene: NA; V gene: TRBV2; clone size: many; CDR3 protein: CASSEARGTTEAFF; CDR3 DNA: TGTGCCAGCAGTGAAGCCCGGGGGACCACTGAAGCTTTCTTT
J gene: TRBJ2-3; D gene: NA; V gene: TRBV9; clone size: NA; CDR3 protein: CASSVGDAGGDTQYF; CDR3 DNA: TGTGCCAGCAGCGTAGGGGACGCCGGGGGAGATACGCAGTATTTT
J gene: TRBJ2-7; D gene: NA; V gene: TRBV12-3/TRBV12-4; clone size: many; CDR3 protein: CASSLPAPGVQYF; CDR3 DNA: TGTGCCAGCAGTTTACCAGCCCCGGGAGTGCAGTACTTC
J gene: TRBJ2-1; D gene: TRBD2; V gene: TRBV7-9; clone size: few; CDR3 protein: CASSFLQRGGYEQFF; CDR3 DNA: TGTGCCAGCAGCTTCCTCCAGCGGGGGGGCTATGAGCAGTTCTTC
J gene: TRBJ1-4; D gene: NA; V gene: TRBV20-1; clone size: NA; CDR3 protein: CSASPRLGEKLFF; CDR3 DNA: TGCAGTGCTAGCCCACGATTGGGGGAAAAACTGTTTTTT
J gene: TRBJ1-5; D gene: NA; V gene: TRBV29-1; clone size: few; CDR3 protein: CSVRGGPEQPQHF; CDR3 DNA: TGCAGCGTAAGGGGGGGGCCCGAGCAGCCCCAGCATTTT
J gene: TRBJ2-6; D gene: TRBD2; V gene: TRBV11-1; clone size: few; CDR3 protein: CASSLPRTGGSGANVLTF; CDR3 DNA: TGTGCCAGCAGCTTACCCCGGACGGGAGGTTCTGGGGCCAACGTCCTGACTTTC
J gene: TRBJ1-1; D gene: NA; V gene: TRBV5-1; clone size: few; CDR3 protein: CASSARQGQTMNTEAFF; CDR3 DNA: TGCGCCAGCAGCGCGAGGCAGGGCCAAACTATGAACACTGAAGCTTTCTTT
J gene: TRBJ1-2; D gene: NA; V gene: TRBV12-5; clone size: NA; CDR3 protein: CASYMNYGYTF; CDR3 DNA: TGTGCTAGCTACATGAACTATGGCTACACCTTC